The rows below give T cell receptor beta chains drawn from one sample of a study of T cell responses to AZD1222 COVID-19 vaccine. Sequenced by immunoSEQ multiplex PCR; TCRdb stores in-frame clones only, minus some. The repertoire holds about 54,000 clones, with 89% as singletons. The material was peripheral blood, obtained on day 0 of AZD1222 vaccination. The origin of the receptors is an adult in good health. Each CDR3 is given with its conserved first and last residue. The D gene is left open where the match is weak. A row's size may be missing; if present it is once, few, many or a size class.

J gene,V gene,D gene,clone size,CDR3 protein,CDR3 DNA
TRBJ1-1,TRBV3-1/TRBV3-2,.,.,CASSQARGGTEAFF,TGTGCCAGCAGCCAAGCCAGGGGTGGCACTGAAGCTTTCTTT
TRBJ2-1,TRBV18,.,.,CASSPREEGEQFF,TGTGCCAGCTCCCCAAGGGAGGAGGGTGAGCAGTTCTTC
TRBJ2-1,TRBV7-9,TRBD1,.,CASSLARDRGEFF,TGTGCCAGCAGCTTAGCGCGGGACAGGGGTGAGTTCTTC
TRBJ1-1,TRBV2,.,few,CASSPMDGGANTEAFF,TGTGCCAGCAGCCCGATGGACGGGGGTGCGAACACTGAAGCTTTCTTT
TRBJ2-3,TRBV4-2,TRBD2,.,CASSQGTSGPTDTQYF,TGTGCCAGCAGCCAAGGAACTAGCGGTCCCACAGATACGCAGTATTTT
TRBJ1-1,TRBV28,TRBD1,.,CASSSGQGVNTEAFF,TGTGCCAGCAGTTCGGGACAGGGGGTGAACACTGAAGCTTTCTTT
TRBJ2-5,TRBV19,.,.,CASSIDPAGRETQYF,TGTGCCAGTAGTATAGATCCCGCAGGGAGGGAGACCCAGTACTTC
TRBJ1-3,TRBV18,.,.,CASSPPDRMSSGNTIYF,TGTGCCAGCTCACCACCCGACAGGATGAGCTCTGGAAACACCATATATTTT
TRBJ2-7,TRBV28,.,.,CASSPGQSRAYEQYF,TGTGCCAGCAGCCCGGGCCAGTCGCGGGCCTACGAGCAGTACTTC
TRBJ2-6,TRBV10-2,.,.,CASSGGSGANVLTF,TGCGCCAGCAGTGGGGGTTCGGGGGCCAACGTCCTGACTTTC
TRBJ2-7,TRBV7-2,.,once,CASSLGAGAYEQYF,TGTGCCAGCAGCTTAGGAGCAGGCGCCTACGAGCAGTACTTC
TRBJ1-6,TRBV5-4,.,once,CASSEDTGLHNSPLHF,TGTGCCAGCAGCGAGGACACAGGACTCCATAATTCACCCCTCCACTTT
TRBJ2-3,TRBV10-2,TRBD2,.,CASSETSGSSTDTQYF,TGCGCCAGCAGTGAGACTAGCGGGAGTTCGACAGATACGCAGTATTTT
TRBJ2-7,TRBV30,.,.,CAWSVPDSKEYF,TGTGCCTGGAGTGTACCGGATTCTAAGGAGTACTTC
TRBJ2-7,TRBV5-1,.,.,CASSFGPGGNEQYF,TGCGCCAGCAGCTTCGGACCGGGGGGCAACGAGCAGTACTTC
TRBJ2-1,TRBV6-5,.,.,CATTKPGHSYNEQFF,TGTGCCACTACCAAGCCGGGGCACTCCTACAATGAGCAGTTCTTC
TRBJ2-1,TRBV28,TRBD2,.,CASSAPGGRVSYNEQFF,TGTGCCAGCAGTGCCCCCGGCGGGAGGGTTTCCTACAATGAGCAGTTCTTC
TRBJ2-7,TRBV28,TRBD2,.,CASSRTSGGHYEQYF,TGTGCCAGCAGTCGGACTAGCGGGGGACATTACGAGCAGTACTTC
TRBJ2-2,TRBV10-3,TRBD1,.,CATRTGGTGELFF,TGTGCCACCCGGACAGGGGGCACCGGGGAGCTGTTTTTT
TRBJ2-3,TRBV3-1/TRBV3-2,.,.,CASSQDRDGPDTQYF,TGTGCCAGCAGCCAAGACAGGGATGGGCCAGATACGCAGTATTTT
TRBJ2-7,TRBV5-1,.,.,CASSLSRVGYEQYF,TGCGCCAGCAGCTTGTCCAGGGTGGGCTACGAGCAGTACTTC
TRBJ2-5,TRBV4-2,.,.,CASSQALYQETQYF,TGTGCCAGCAGCCAAGCCCTTTACCAAGAGACCCAGTACTTC
TRBJ1-4,TRBV6-6,.,.,CASSTLATNEKLFF,TGTGCCAGCAGTACACTGGCAACTAATGAAAAACTGTTTTTT
TRBJ1-6,TRBV9,.,.,CASGTGQYSPLHF,TGTGCCAGCGGGACCGGCCAATATTCACCCCTCCACTTT
TRBJ1-2,TRBV30,.,.,CAWSAPHLASFGYTF,TGTGCCTGGAGTGCACCTCACCTGGCATCTTTCGGCTACACCTTC
TRBJ2-7,TRBV7-9,.,.,CASSPRWDGAYEQYF,TGTGCCAGCAGCCCCCGGTGGGACGGTGCCTACGAGCAGTACTTC
TRBJ1-5,TRBV19,TRBD1,.,CASSIGQGPQPQHF,TGTGCCAGTAGTATAGGACAGGGCCCTCAGCCCCAGCATTTT
TRBJ1-3,TRBV7-9,.,.,CASSTLGGGAGNTIYF,TGTGCCAGCAGCACCCTTGGGGGGGGCGCTGGAAACACCATATATTTT
TRBJ1-5,TRBV6-5,.,.,CASSLTVVNQPQHF,TGTGCCAGCAGTTTAACAGTAGTCAATCAGCCCCAGCATTTT
TRBJ2-7,TRBV21-1,.,.,CASSPPVAAGKSYEQYF,TGTGCCAGCAGCCCCCCCGTGGCGGCAGGGAAGTCCTACGAGCAGTACTTC
TRBJ2-2,TRBV18,.,.,CASSPPSRNTGELFF,TGTGCCAGCTCACCACCCAGTAGGAATACCGGGGAGCTGTTTTTT
TRBJ1-4,TRBV11-2,.,.,CASSTPRAPREKLFF,TGTGCCAGCAGCACACCCCGGGCGCCCAGAGAAAAACTGTTTTTT
TRBJ2-3,TRBV14,.,.,CASSHRFTDTQYF,TGTGCCAGCAGCCATCGATTTACAGATACGCAGTATTTT
TRBJ2-7,TRBV2,TRBD2,.,CATERESSEQYF,TGTGCCACAGAGCGGGAGTCGTCCGAGCAGTACTTC
TRBJ2-7,TRBV27,TRBD2,.,CASSPRLANPLEQYF,TGTGCCAGCAGTCCTCGACTAGCGAATCCCCTGGAGCAGTACTTC
TRBJ2-5,TRBV9,.,.,CASSTQPGGETQYF,TGTGCCAGCAGCACCCAACCAGGGGGGGAGACCCAGTACTTC